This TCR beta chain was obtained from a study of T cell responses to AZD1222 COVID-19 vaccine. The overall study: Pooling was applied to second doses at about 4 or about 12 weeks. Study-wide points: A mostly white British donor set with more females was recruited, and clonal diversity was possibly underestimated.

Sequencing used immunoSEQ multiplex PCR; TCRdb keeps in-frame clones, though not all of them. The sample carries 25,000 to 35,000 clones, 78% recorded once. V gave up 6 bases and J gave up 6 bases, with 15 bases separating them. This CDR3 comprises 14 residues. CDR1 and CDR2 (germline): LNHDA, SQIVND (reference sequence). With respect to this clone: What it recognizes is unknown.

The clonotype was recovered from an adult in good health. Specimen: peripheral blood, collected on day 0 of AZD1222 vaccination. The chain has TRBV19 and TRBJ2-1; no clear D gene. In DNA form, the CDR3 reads TGTGCCAGTAGCCGTCAGGTATCATCCAATGAGCAGTTCTTC. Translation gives CASSRQVSSNEQFF.